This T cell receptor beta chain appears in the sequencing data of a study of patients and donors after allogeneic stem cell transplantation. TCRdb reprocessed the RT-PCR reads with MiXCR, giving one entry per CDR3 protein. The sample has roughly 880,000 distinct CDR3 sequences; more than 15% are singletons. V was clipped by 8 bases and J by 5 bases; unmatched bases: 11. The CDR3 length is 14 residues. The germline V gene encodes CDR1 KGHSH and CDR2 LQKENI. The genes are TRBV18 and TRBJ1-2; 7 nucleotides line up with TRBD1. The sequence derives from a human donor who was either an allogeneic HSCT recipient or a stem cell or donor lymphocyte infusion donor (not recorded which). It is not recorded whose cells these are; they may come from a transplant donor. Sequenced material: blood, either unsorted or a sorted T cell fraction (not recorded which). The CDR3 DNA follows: TGTGCCAGCGGTCCCGGGACAGCGGGATATGGCTACACCTTC. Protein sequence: CASGPGTAGYGYTF.